One sample yielded the 23 T cell receptor beta chains listed below, sequenced in a study of blood T cell repertoires in COVID-19. The assay was immunoSEQ multiplex PCR, and TCRdb's table has in-frame clones only and misses some. In the table there are about 14,000 clones, 60% to 75% of which are singletons. Sequencing was performed on peripheral blood. The receptors here all came from a man between 65 and 85 years old with acute or convalescent COVID-19.

J is TRBJ2-1 and V is TRBV6-6, with 13 bases matching TRBD2. The CDR3 consists of 14 residues. The ends lost 7 bases at V and 7 bases at J; junction bases unmatched: 4. Per the germline V gene, CDR1 is MNHNY and CDR2 is SVGAGI (reference sequence). The CDR3 here is CASTRTSGRNEQFF. CDR3 in DNA: TGTGCCAGCACCCGGACTAGCGGGAGAAATGAGCAGTTCTTC.

The CDR3 bases are TGCAGCGTCGTGGGGACAGTCGGGGAGCTGTTTTTT. It translates to CSVVGTVGELFF. This chain uses TRBV29-1 with TRBJ2-2, with 7 bases fitting TRBD1. Trimming removed 6 bases from V and 7 bases from J; junction bases left unmatched: 5. The CDR3 consists of 12 residues. Germline lookup yields CDR1 SQVTM and CDR2 ANQGSEA.

This chain connects TRBV30 to TRBJ1-2; D unresolved. The CDR3 sequence is 14 residues long. Per the germline V gene, CDR1 is GTSNPN and CDR2 is SVGIG (reference sequence). Trimming stripped 0 bases from V and 4 bases from J, with 12 bases between. Here the CDR3 DNA reads TGTGCCTGGAGTGTAGGAGGCCGCGGCTATGGCTACACCTTC. This sequence encodes CAWSVGGRGYGYTF.

CDR3 loop: CASNTGGAGAFF. The CDR3, as DNA: TGTGCCAGCAACACAGGGGGCGCTGGGGCTTTCTTT. The V and J genes are TRBV21-1 and TRBJ1-1; TRBD1, the D gene given by the table, was not confirmed from the DNA. TRBV21-1 is classified as a pseudogene. The CDR3 consists of 12 residues.

The rearrangement joins TRBV28 to TRBJ2-7, with TRBD1 as a possible D gene (6 bases). Germline-derived CDR1 and CDR2 are MDHEN and SYDVKM. The germline V and J ends were trimmed by 6 bases and 3 bases, with 9 bases remaining between them. The CDR3 loop spans 12 amino acids. CDR3 in DNA: TGTGCCAGCAGGACAGGAGACTACGAGCAGTACTTC. This sequence encodes CASRTGDYEQYF. Using reference TRBV28 and TRBJ2-7 for the parts outside the CDR3, the full variable domain is DVKVTQSSRYLVKRTGEKVFLECVQDMDHENMFWYRQDPGLGLRLIYFSYDVKMKEKGDIPEGYSVSREKKERFSLILESASTNQTSMYLCASRTGDYEQYFGPGTRLTVT.

This clone was detected only a few times. The gene calls are TRBV7-9 and TRBJ1-2; no clear D. This CDR3 contains 14 residues. Germline CDR1 reads SEHNR; CDR2 reads FQNEAQ (reference sequence). Between the trimmed V and J ends, which lost 1 base and 8 bases, there was a span of 14 bases. The CDR3 here is CASSLDPSITGYTF. The CDR3 region has the DNA TGTGCCAGCAGCTTAGACCCTAGTATTACCGGCTACACCTTC.

The chain uses TRBV19 and TRBJ1-6; D remains unclear. In germline, CDR1 is LNHDA, CDR2 SQIVND (reference sequence). The CDR3 has 14 amino acids. V was clipped by 7 bases and J by 2 bases, with 9 bases between them. CDR3 sequence: CASKGVAYNSPLHF. The DNA for the CDR3 is TGTGCCAGTAAAGGAGTGGCCTATAATTCACCCCTCCACTTT.

V gene TRBV9 combines with J gene TRBJ2-1; D may be TRBD2 (6 bases). This CDR3 region has 16 residues. Germline loops: CDR1 SGDLS, CDR2 YYNGEE. V dropped 0 bases and J dropped 6 bases, with 16 bases sitting between them. The CDR3 protein is CASSVEVAGIGNEQFF. For the CDR3, the DNA is TGTGCCAGCAGCGTAGAGGTGGCGGGAATAGGCAATGAGCAGTTCTTC.

This clone turned up a few times. This chain links TRBV24-1 with TRBJ2-3; the match to TRBD2 covers 7 bases. CDR3 size: 16 residues. V lost 2 bases to trimming and J lost 1 base; unmatched junction nucleotides: 5. Per the germline V gene, CDR1 is KGHDR and CDR2 is SFDVKD. CDR3: CATSDWWEGGTDTQYF. CDR3 sequence (DNA): TGTGCCACCAGTGATTGGTGGGAGGGCGGCACAGATACGCAGTATTTT.

The chain has TRBV19 and TRBJ2-1, with TRBD1 as a possible D gene (5 bases). The CDR3 runs 12 residues. V shed 10 bases and J shed 5 bases, with 12 bases lying between them. Germline lookup yields CDR1 LNHDA and CDR2 SQIVND (reference sequence). The CDR3 bases are TGTGCCACTAACGAAGGGGACAATGAGCAGTTCTTC. It translates to CATNEGDNEQFF. Together with reference TRBV19 and TRBJ2-1, the CDR3 gives the full variable domain: DGGITQSPKYLFRKEGQNVTLSCEQNLNHDAMYWYRQDPGQGLRLIYYSQIVNDFQKGDIAEGYSVSREKKESFPLTVTSAQKNPTAFYLCATNEGDNEQFFGPGTRLTVL.

This rearrangement joins TRBV6-5 to TRBJ1-5; D is unclear. Germline assignment: CDR1 MNHEY and CDR2 SVGAGI. The CDR3 sequence is 15 residues long. V was shortened by 6 bases and J by 0 bases, with 12 bases between the two germline ends. The CDR3 is CASRRLESSNQPQHF. Written as DNA, the CDR3 is TGTGCCAGCAGGCGCTTAGAGTCTAGCAATCAGCCCCAGCATTTT.

This chain uses TRBV14 with TRBJ2-7; 11 bases fit TRBD2. With V trimmed by 0 bases and J by 3 bases, 4 bases remained unmatched. Germline V gives CDR1 SGHDN, CDR2 FVKESK. The CDR3 runs to 16 residues. The CDR3 loop is CASSQDSLAGDYEQYF. The CDR3 DNA is TGTGCCAGCAGCCAAGATTCACTAGCGGGAGACTACGAGCAGTACTTC.

The chain recombines TRBV7-2 with TRBJ1-6; TRBD1 agrees at 7 bases. V shed 4 bases, J shed 9 bases, and the junction held 18 bases outside the gene matches. This CDR3 has 18 residues. The germline CDR1 and CDR2 sequences are SGHTA and FQGNSA. The CDR3 sequence is CASSSLPPGPQGGSPLHF. DNA for the CDR3: TGTGCCAGCAGCTCCCTGCCTCCAGGGCCTCAGGGGGGTTCACCCCTCCACTTT.

V gene TRBV15 combines with J gene TRBJ1-3, with TRBD1 identical over 8 bases. This CDR3 has 15 amino acids. Trimming at V came to 3 bases and at J to 4 bases, leaving 5 bases not matched to a gene. Germline values: CDR1 LNHNV, CDR2 YYDKDF (reference sequence). CDR3 bases: TGTGCCACCAGCAGGGACGACAGGGGCGGAAACACCATATATTTT. Translated: CATSRDDRGGNTIYF.

This chain joins TRBV6-5 and TRBJ2-1; tentatively, D is TRBD2 (5 bases). Germline CDR1 is MNHEY and CDR2 is SVGAGI. The CDR3 has 16 residues. Trimming left V 0 bases short and J 0 bases short, with 9 bases between. CDR3 nucleotide sequence: TGTGCCAGCAGTTACTCTAGGAGGAGCTCCTACAATGAGCAGTTCTTC. Its protein product is CASSYSRRSSYNEQFF.

The chain joins TRBV19 to TRBJ2-7; 11 bases map to TRBD2. The CDR3 has 15 amino acids. With V trimmed by 6 bases and J by 0 bases, 4 bases remained unmatched. Per the germline V gene, CDR1 is LNHDA and CDR2 is SQIVND (reference sequence). In DNA, the CDR3 is TGTGCCAGTAGGTCTAGCGGGGGGCACTCCTACGAGCAGTACTTC. Amino acids: CASRSSGGHSYEQYF.

The chain uses TRBV19 and TRBJ1-5; 7 positions agree with TRBD1. The germline CDR1 and CDR2 sequences are LNHDA and SQIVND (reference sequence). The CDR3 loop spans 18 amino acids. V lost 5 bases to trimming and J lost 2 bases; unmatched junction nucleotides: 15. The CDR3 spells CASSSSSDRRSGNQPQHF. The CDR3 DNA reads TGTGCCAGTAGTTCCTCCTCGGACAGGCGGAGCGGCAATCAGCCCCAGCATTTT.

Worth noting for this clone: The junction departs from germline at one end; a sequencing error may be responsible. The chain joins TRBV7-2 to TRBJ2-5; 8 positions agree with TRBD2. This CDR3 region has 13 residues. CDR1 SGHTA and CDR2 FQGNSA come from the germline V gene. The CDR3: CASSPRGADSTDF. The CDR3 coding sequence is TGTGCCAGCAGCCCGCGGGGGGCCGATTCGACTGACTTC.

This clone is termed medium-sized. The chain joins TRBV19 to TRBJ1-1; possible D gene TRBD1, 5 bases. Germline CDR1 reads LNHDA; CDR2 reads SQIVND (reference sequence). The CDR3 is 14 amino acids. V lost 8 bases, J lost 1 base, and 14 bases lay in between. CDR3 in amino acids: CASQQAISNTEAFF. CDR3 bases: TGTGCCAGTCAACAGGCAATCTCGAACACTGAAGCTTTCTTT.

The chain combines TRBV30 with TRBJ1-5; 8 nucleotides align to TRBD1. Germline-derived CDR1 and CDR2 are GTSNPN and SVGIG (reference sequence). This CDR3 is 15 amino acids long. The V gene end was trimmed by 2 bases and the J gene end by 6 bases; junction bases not matched to a gene: 9. The CDR3 reads CAWSQTTGGGQPQHF. As DNA, the CDR3 is TGTGCCTGGAGTCAGACTACAGGGGGAGGTCAGCCCCAGCATTTT.

The CDR3 region is CASIQRSTGLTYNEQFF. The CDR3 coding sequence is TGTGCCAGCATTCAAAGGTCGACAGGGCTTACCTACAATGAGCAGTTCTTC. This rearrangement joins TRBV27 to TRBJ2-1, with TRBD1 matching over 7 bases. The CDR3 loop spans 17 amino acids. Germline V gene lookup returns CDR1 MNHEY and CDR2 SMNVEV (reference sequence). The J segment lost 2 bases and the V segment lost 7 bases, leaving 14 bases of the junction unmatched.

V and J are TRBV5-5 and TRBJ1-5, with D maybe TRBD1 (5 bases). V was cut by 0 bases and J by 7 bases, with 11 bases left in between. This CDR3 is built from 14 residues. Germline V gene data show CDR1 as SGHKS and CDR2 as YYEKEE (reference sequence). CDR3 nucleotides: TGTGCCAGCAGCTTGGAGGTGGGGCTACAGCCCCAGCATTTT. It is translated as CASSLEVGLQPQHF.

The rearrangement uses TRBV29-1 and TRBJ2-7, with 10 bases fitting TRBD1. The V and J ends lost 4 bases and 5 bases, in that order; junction bases with no gene match: 5. Germline CDR1 reads SQVTM; CDR2 reads ANQGSEA. The CDR3 totals 13 residues. The CDR3 loop is CSVGDRGYHEQYF. CDR3 DNA sequence: TGCAGCGTTGGGGACAGGGGATATCACGAGCAGTACTTC.